These 27 T cell receptor beta chains were sequenced from one sample in a study of T cells in Graves' hyperthyroidism and ophthalmopathy (dated by TCRdb to 2018 to 2020). Libraries were built with multiplex PCR. Sequenced on an Illumina HiSeq 2000. The TCR beta CDR3 regions were amplified from RNA transcripts. The first round of RT-PCR for the TCR CDR3 was performed with the HTBI primer set and the Qiagen OneStep RT-PCR kit. TCRdb reprocessed the public reads (quality trimming at Q25 with fastp, clone calling with MiXCR) and kept in-frame beta chains. Identical CDR3 proteins give one entry, which carries the most common genes and DNA. The sample table contains some 620,000 distinct CDR3 sequences; only one count was recorded for roughly 17% of them. The ten largest account for 3% to 4% of the sample. Input material: blood. Receptors originate from a woman aged 25 to 39 with Graves' hyperthyroidism.

The chain recombines TRBV7-2 with TRBJ2-7; D may correspond to TRBD1 or TRBD2 (5 bases each). CDR3 length: 15 residues. Germline V gives CDR1 SGHTA, CDR2 FQGNSA. Trimming left V 2 bases short and J 3 bases short, with 14 bases between. The DNA of the CDR3 is TGTGCCAGCAGCTTAATGACGGGACCCAGCTACGAGCAGTACTTC. The encoded protein is CASSLMTGPSYEQYF.

This clonotype came up many times. The genes are TRBV2 and TRBJ2-3; D remains unclear. Germline-derived CDR1 and CDR2 are SNHLY and FYNNEI. Trimming stripped 7 bases from V and 5 bases from J, with 16 bases between. The CDR3 is 14 amino acids. DNA of the CDR3: TGTGCCAGCACTCAACTCGTAACTGGAGATACGCAGTATTTT. Protein sequence: CASTQLVTGDTQYF.

This clonotype has a count of ten or more. The V call is TRBV7-2, the J call TRBJ2-3; D gene ambiguous. The CDR3 is 14 residues long. The V end lost 2 bases, the J end lost 0 bases, and 6 bases lay between the germline ends. Germline V gene sequence: CDR1 SGHTA, CDR2 FQGNSA. In DNA form, the CDR3 reads TGTGCCAGCAGCTTATACGGGAGCACAGATACGCAGTATTTT. Translation gives CASSLYGSTDTQYF.

This clonotype was seen at least ten times. J is TRBJ2-1 and V is TRBV28; D ambiguous. CDR1 is MDHEN, CDR2 SYDVKM, per germline. Trimming removed 8 bases from V and 0 bases from J, with 11 bases in between. The CDR3 totals 14 residues. CDR3 sequence (DNA): TGTGCCAGCCAAGGTCCACCCTCCTACAATGAGCAGTTCTTC. It yields the protein CASQGPPSYNEQFF.

Ten or more counts support this clonotype. The chain employs TRBV28 and TRBJ1-5; tentative D call: TRBD1 (5 bases). The CDR3 is 16 amino acids. Germline lookup yields CDR1 MDHEN and CDR2 SYDVKM. V lost 5 bases to trimming and J lost 5 bases, with 19 bases between them. In nucleotides, the CDR3 is TGTGCCAGCAGTCATCCGGGACCGACTAATTATCAGCCCCAGCATTTT. Protein sequence: CASSHPGPTNYQPQHF.

There are many counts of this clonotype. One end of the junction does not line up with germline, which may come from a read error. The genes are TRBV29-1 and TRBJ2-1; 15 nucleotides align to TRBD2. CDR1 is SQVTM, CDR2 ANQGSEA, per germline. CDR3 length: 15 amino acids. CDR3 loop: CSVWTSGRAYNEQFF. CDR3 DNA sequence: TGCAGCGTTTGGACTAGCGGGAGGGCCTATAATGAGCAGTTCTTC.

This clonotype was recorded a few times. The CDR3 DNA sequence: TGCAGTGCTAGGGGCCCGGGAGTGCCCTACGAGCAGTACTTC. Translating it yields CSARGPGVPYEQYF. This chain connects TRBV20-1 to TRBJ2-7; perhaps TRBD2 as D (6 bases). This CDR3 is 14 amino acids long. Germline V gene lookup returns CDR1 DFQATT and CDR2 SNEGSKA (reference sequence). V was cut by 3 bases and J by 2 bases, with 14 bases left in between.

This clonotype was recorded at least ten times. The chain recombines TRBV16 with TRBJ2-1; D unclear. Per the germline V gene, CDR1 is KGHSY and CDR2 is FQNENV. The ends were cut back, 0 bases at V and 2 bases at J, with 5 bases in the middle. The CDR3 has 14 residues. The CDR3 protein is CASSQSTAYNEQFF. The CDR3 DNA follows: TGTGCCAGCAGCCAATCGACGGCCTACAATGAGCAGTTCTTC.

V gene TRBV19 combines with J gene TRBJ2-1; D ambiguous. Trimming took 8 bases from V and 0 from J, leaving 14 bases between them. Germline V gene sequence: CDR1 LNHDA, CDR2 SQIVND (reference sequence). This CDR3 is built from 15 residues. This chain's CDR3 is CASVRTWGSYNEQFF. The CDR3 nucleotides are TGTGCCAGTGTCAGGACCTGGGGCTCCTACAATGAGCAGTTCTTC.

This clonotype was seen more than once but under ten times. The rearrangement uses TRBV28 and TRBJ1-4; tentatively, D is TRBD1 (6 bases). Trimming left V 7 bases short and J 8 bases short, with 14 bases between. Germline V gene sequence: CDR1 MDHEN, CDR2 SYDVKM. This CDR3 contains 13 residues. The CDR3 region is CASKGGAWEKLFF. The CDR3 DNA is TGTGCCAGCAAGGGGGGCGCTTGGGAAAAACTGTTTTTT.

The V call is TRBV7-8, the J call TRBJ1-3; the D is unclear. The CDR3 contains 14 residues. Germline V lookup: CDR1 SGHVS, CDR2 FQNEAQ. The V gene lost 5 bases and the J gene lost 4 bases, with 12 bases spanning the gap. DNA for the CDR3: TGTGCCAGCAGCCTAAGAGATTCAGGAAACACCATATATTTT. Protein sequence: CASSLRDSGNTIYF.

This clonotype was picked up many times. This sequence joins TRBV30 and TRBJ2-3, with TRBD2 matching 12 bases. The CDR3 loop spans 16 amino acids. The germline V gene has CDR1 GTSNPN and CDR2 SVGIG (reference sequence). The V segment lost 3 bases and the J segment 0 bases; nucleotides outside the gene matches: 4. CDR3 amino acids: CAWSGLAGTSTDTQYF. In nucleotides, the CDR3 is TGTGCCTGGAGCGGACTAGCGGGAACTAGCACAGATACGCAGTATTTT. Full variable domain (remainder filled in from reference TRBV30 and TRBJ2-3): SQTIHQWPATLVQPVGSPLSLECTVEGTSNPNLYWYRQAAGRGLQLLFYSVGIGQISSEVPQNLSASRPQDRQFILSSKKLLLSDSGFYLCAWSGLAGTSTDTQYFGPGTRLTVL.

In its sample, this clonotype was seen a few times. This chain joins TRBV11-3 and TRBJ2-1, with TRBD2 as a possible D gene (6 bases). Per germline, CDR1 SGHNT and CDR2 YENEEA. V gave up 0 bases and J gave up 11 bases, with 20 bases separating them. The CDR3 is 16 amino acids. This CDR3 reads CASSLDPGLSDGKQFF. CDR3 sequence (DNA): TGTGCCAGCAGCTTAGACCCGGGACTCTCCGATGGAAAGCAGTTCTTC.

Ten or more counts support this clonotype. CDR3 in DNA: TGTCCACATAGAGGGAGGGCCATTGATGGAAAAGACATTCAGTACTTC. Translating gives CPHRGRAIDGKDIQYF. This chain links TRBV10-3 with TRBJ2-4, with TRBD2 matching 7 bases. There are 16 residues in the CDR3. In germline, CDR1 is ENHRY, CDR2 SYGVKD.

The J gene is TRBJ2-2, the V gene TRBV19, with D perhaps assigned TRBD1 or TRBD2 (6 bases each). V was shortened by 3 bases and J by 4 bases, with 15 bases between the two germline ends. The CDR3 is 16 amino acids. The V gene's germline CDR1 is LNHDA and CDR2 SQIVND (reference sequence). The CDR3 is CASSIRGTFVTGELFF. Here the CDR3 DNA reads TGTGCCAGTAGTATCCGGGGGACATTTGTCACCGGGGAGCTGTTTTTT. Filled out from reference TRBV19 and TRBJ2-2, the complete variable domain reads DGGITQSPKYLFRKEGQNVTLSCEQNLNHDAMYWYRQDPGQGLRLIYYSQIVNDFQKGDIAEGYSVSREKKESFPLTVTSAQKNPTAFYLCASSIRGTFVTGELFFGEGSRLTVL.

This clonotype was picked up many times. The V and J genes are TRBV11-2 and TRBJ2-7; TRBD2 might be the D (5 bases). CDR3 length: 17 residues. Germline lookup yields CDR1 SGHAT and CDR2 FQNNGV. Trimming stripped 1 base from V and 1 base from J, with 17 bases between. The CDR3 loop reads CASSLAPRGLRSYEQYF. CDR3 in DNA: TGTGCCAGCAGCTTAGCCCCCCGGGGTCTAAGGTCCTACGAGCAGTACTTC.

V gene TRBV7-8 combines with J gene TRBJ2-2, with 12 positions matching TRBD2. The V segment lost 3 bases and the J segment 4 bases; nucleotides outside the gene matches: 12. CDR1 is SGHVS and CDR2 is FQNEAQ in the germline V gene. This CDR3 has 19 residues. In DNA, the CDR3 is TGTGCCAGCAGCTTCCTAGCGGGAGGGCCCCAGGGAACCACCGGGGAGCTGTTTTTT. This sequence encodes CASSFLAGGPQGTTGELFF.

Ten or more counts support this clonotype. This rearrangement joins TRBV11-1 to TRBJ2-3, with 13 positions matching TRBD2. Germline-derived CDR1 and CDR2 are SGHAT and FQDESV (reference sequence). Trimming removed 5 bases from V and 5 bases from J; junction bases left unmatched: 10. This CDR3 is 17 amino acids long. The CDR3 is CASSPRTSGSSGDTQYF. The CDR3 DNA reads TGTGCCAGCAGCCCCCGGACTAGCGGGAGTTCAGGAGATACGCAGTATTTT.

The chain employs TRBV4-2 and TRBJ2-7; 7 bases agree with TRBD2. CDR1 is LGHNA, CDR2 YNFKEQ, per germline. V lost 1 base, J lost 2 bases, and 8 bases stayed unmatched. This CDR3 spans 16 amino acids. This chain's CDR3 is CASSQVGEGYPYEQYF. DNA for the CDR3: TGTGCCAGCAGCCAAGTGGGGGAGGGGTATCCCTACGAGCAGTACTTC.

In its sample, this clonotype was seen many times. V gene TRBV27 combines with J gene TRBJ2-3, with TRBD2 identical over 9 bases. The germline V gene has CDR1 MNHEY and CDR2 SMNVEV (reference sequence). V shed 6 bases, J shed 2 bases, and the junction held 9 bases outside the gene matches. The CDR3 runs 16 residues. The CDR3 DNA sequence: TGTGCCAGCAGCGTAGCGGGAGAGGGCTACACAGATACGCAGTATTTT. It specifies CASSVAGEGYTDTQYF.

This clonotype was seen repeatedly, ten times or more. This chain connects TRBV12-3 or TRBV12-4 to TRBJ2-7; possible D gene TRBD1, 5 bases. Trimming removed 5 bases from V and 0 bases from J, with 14 bases in between. CDR3 size: 15 residues. Here the CDR3 reads CASSDRQWGSYEQYF. DNA for the CDR3: TGTGCCAGCAGTGACAGACAGTGGGGCTCCTACGAGCAGTACTTC.

The chain uses TRBV30 and TRBJ2-1; no firm D call. This CDR3 contains 11 residues. Trimming pared 1 base from V and 9 bases from J, leaving 7 bases between. The germline V gene has CDR1 GTSNPN and CDR2 SVGIG (reference sequence). CDR3 nucleotide sequence: TGTGCCTGGAGTGCAGGCGGTGAGCAGTTCTTC. It specifies CAWSAGGEQFF.

Worth noting for this clonotype: The junction and the germline gene differ at one end; a read error may be behind it. This chain links TRBV20-1 with TRBJ1-6; 8 nucleotides agree with TRBD1. There are 16 residues in the CDR3. The germline V gene encodes CDR1 DFQATT and CDR2 SNEGSKA (reference sequence). In DNA form, the CDR3 reads TGCAGTGCTAAGACAGGGGCGCTGGTAGTTGGGTCACCCCTCCGCTTT. Its protein product is CSAKTGALVVGSPLRF.

The rearrangement joins TRBV5-1 to TRBJ2-5; 12 bases map to TRBD1. Germline-derived CDR1 and CDR2 are SGHRS and YFSETQ. The CDR3 runs to 15 residues. After removal of 4 bases from V and 4 bases from J, the junction contained 5 bases not matched to a gene. CDR3 bases: TGCGCCAGCAGCCCGGGACAGGGGGCTCGAGAGACCCAGTACTTC. Its protein product is CASSPGQGARETQYF.

This clonotype was seen at least ten times. CDR3 region: CASSGRGGASKTQYF. The DNA for the CDR3 is TGTGCCAGCAGTGGTCGGGGGGGAGCGAGCAAGACCCAGTACTTC. The genes are TRBV12-3 or TRBV12-4 and TRBJ2-5; the match to TRBD2 covers 8 bases. V shed 5 bases, J shed 6 bases, and the junction held 11 bases outside the gene matches. This CDR3 contains 15 residues.

This clonotype was seen a handful of times. The chain links TRBV9 to TRBJ1-1, with 8 bases aligning to TRBD1. V shed 4 bases, J shed 5 bases, and the junction held 10 bases outside the gene matches. The CDR3 totals 15 residues. Germline V lookup: CDR1 SGDLS, CDR2 YYNGEE. Here the CDR3 DNA reads TGTGCCAGCAGCCCACCGGGACAGGCGAATACTGAAGCTTTCTTT. It codes for CASSPPGQANTEAFF. Together with reference TRBV9 and TRBJ1-1, the CDR3 gives the full variable domain: DSGVTQTPKHLITATGQRVTLRCSPRSGDLSVYWYQQSLDQGLQFLIQYYNGEERAKGNILERFSAQQFPDLHSELNLSSLELGDSALYFCASSPPGQANTEAFFGQGTRLTVV.

Ten or more counts support this clonotype. This chain joins TRBV10-3 and TRBJ2-7; 7 nucleotides match TRBD1. The CDR3 spans 14 residues. Germline values: CDR1 ENHRY, CDR2 SYGVKD. V dropped 4 bases and J dropped 3; count of bases not matched to a gene: 6. The CDR3 loop reads CAISGQGQGYEQYF. CDR3 DNA: TGTGCCATCAGTGGACAGGGACAAGGCTACGAGCAGTACTTC.